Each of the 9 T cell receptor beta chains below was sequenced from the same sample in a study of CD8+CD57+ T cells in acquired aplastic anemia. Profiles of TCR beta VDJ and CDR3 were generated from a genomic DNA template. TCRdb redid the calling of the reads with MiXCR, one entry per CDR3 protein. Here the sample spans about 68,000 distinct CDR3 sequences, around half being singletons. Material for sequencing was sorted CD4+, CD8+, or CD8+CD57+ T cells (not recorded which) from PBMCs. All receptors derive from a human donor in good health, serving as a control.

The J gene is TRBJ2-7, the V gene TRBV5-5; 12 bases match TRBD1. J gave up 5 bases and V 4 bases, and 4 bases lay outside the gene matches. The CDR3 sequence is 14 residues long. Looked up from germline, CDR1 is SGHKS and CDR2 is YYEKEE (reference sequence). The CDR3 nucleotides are TGTGCCAGCAGCACCGGGACAGGGGGCCACGAGCAGTACTTC. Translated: CASSTGTGGHEQYF.

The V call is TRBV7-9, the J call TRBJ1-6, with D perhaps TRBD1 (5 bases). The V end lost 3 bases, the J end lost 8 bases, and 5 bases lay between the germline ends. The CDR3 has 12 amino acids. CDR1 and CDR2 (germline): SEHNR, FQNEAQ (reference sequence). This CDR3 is CASSLGDSPLHF. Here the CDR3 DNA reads TGTGCCAGCAGCTTGGGGGATTCACCCCTCCACTTT.

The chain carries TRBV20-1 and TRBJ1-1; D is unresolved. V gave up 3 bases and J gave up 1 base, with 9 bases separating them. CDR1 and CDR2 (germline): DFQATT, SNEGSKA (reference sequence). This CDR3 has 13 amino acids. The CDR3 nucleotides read TGCAGTGCTAGTCGGGTGGCGAACACTGAAGCTTTCTTT. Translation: CSASRVANTEAFF.

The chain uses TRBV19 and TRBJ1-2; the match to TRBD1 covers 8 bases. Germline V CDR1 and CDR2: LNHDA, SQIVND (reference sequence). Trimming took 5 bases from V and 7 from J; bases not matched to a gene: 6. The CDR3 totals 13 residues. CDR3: CASSFRTGTGYTF. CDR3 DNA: TGTGCCAGTAGTTTTCGGACAGGGACTGGCTACACCTTC.

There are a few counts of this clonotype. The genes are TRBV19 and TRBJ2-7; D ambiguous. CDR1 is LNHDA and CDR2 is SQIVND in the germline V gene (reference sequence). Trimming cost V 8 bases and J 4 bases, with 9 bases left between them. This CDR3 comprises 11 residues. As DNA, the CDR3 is TGTGCCAGTGGATCAACTTACGAGCAGTACTTC. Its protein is CASGSTYEQYF.

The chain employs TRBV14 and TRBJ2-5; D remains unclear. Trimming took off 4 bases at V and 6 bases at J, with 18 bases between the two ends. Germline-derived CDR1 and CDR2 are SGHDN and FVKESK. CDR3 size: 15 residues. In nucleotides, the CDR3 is TGTGCCAGCAGCCTACCTGGGCTGGGTGGGCAGACCCAGTACTTC. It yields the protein CASSLPGLGGQTQYF.

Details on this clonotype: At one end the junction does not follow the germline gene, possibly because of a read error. This CDR3 is CASSLMSGNQPQHF. DNA of the CDR3: TGTGCCAGCAGTTTGATGTCGGGAAATCAGCCCCAGCACTTT. This chain uses TRBV12-3 or TRBV12-4 with TRBJ1-5; no definite D call. The CDR3 has 14 amino acids.

The CDR3 sequence: CASSLLDTQYF. The CDR3 DNA reads as TGTGCCAGCAGCTTATTAGATACGCAGTATTTT. The genes are TRBV7-2 and TRBJ2-3; no clear D. In germline, CDR1 is SGHTA, CDR2 FQGNSA. V lost 2 bases and J 5 bases, leaving 2 bases between the germline ends. The CDR3 consists of 11 residues.

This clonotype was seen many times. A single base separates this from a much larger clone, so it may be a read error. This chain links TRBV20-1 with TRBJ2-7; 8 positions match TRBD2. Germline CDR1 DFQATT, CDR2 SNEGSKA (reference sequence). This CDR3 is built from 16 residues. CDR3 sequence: CSARALAEGSSYGQYF. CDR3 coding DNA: TGCAGTGCTAGAGCACTAGCGGAGGGGAGCTCCTACGGGCAGTACTTC.